This entry lists 24 T cell receptor beta chains sequenced from one sample in a study of cytomegalovirus exposure and HLA in healthy donors. Primers included in the PCR were 60 Vbeta and 13 Jbeta primers. Method: immunoSEQ multiplex PCR; TCRdb's copy keeps in-frame clones and lacks some. The table has roughly 100,000 clones, around 75% seen once. Sequencing used PBMCs. The source is a female donor in good health and CMV-seronegative.

This clone came up a few times. The CDR3 DNA reads as TGCGCCAGCAGTCCATTGGGACTAGCGGGAGCGTCAGATACGCAGTATTTT. Amino acids: CASSPLGLAGASDTQYF. V usage is TRBV10-1 and J usage is TRBJ2-3; 14 nucleotides match TRBD2. CDR3 length: 17 amino acids. The ends lost 5 bases at V and 4 bases at J; junction bases unmatched: 8. Germline V gene sequence: CDR1 WNHNN, CDR2 SYGVQD (reference sequence).

The V and J genes are TRBV13 and TRBJ1-2; possibly TRBD1 for D (5 bases). V was pared by 9 bases and J by 3 bases, with 17 bases between. The CDR3 spans 14 residues. Germline loops: CDR1 PRHDT, CDR2 FYEKMQ (reference sequence). CDR3 residues: CASQRTGGDYGYTF. The DNA for the CDR3 is TGTGCCAGTCAGCGGACGGGGGGGGACTATGGCTACACCTTC.

This clone was seen a few times. The chain joins TRBV11-3 to TRBJ2-7, with D possibly TRBD2 on 6 matching bases. CDR3 length: 13 residues. Per the germline V gene, CDR1 is SGHNT and CDR2 is YENEEA. Trimming stripped 5 bases from V and 7 bases from J, with 15 bases between. The CDR3 sequence is CASSVSGSREQYF. The CDR3 DNA reads TGTGCCAGCAGCGTTAGCGGTTCTCGGGAGCAGTACTTC. Complete variable domain (other parts from reference TRBV11-3 and TRBJ2-7): EAGVVQSPRYKIIEKKQPVAFWCNPISGHNTLYWYLQNLGQGPELLIRYENEEAVDDSQLPKDRFSAERLKGVDSTLKIQPAELGDSAVYLCASSVSGSREQYFGPGTRLTVT.

The chain employs TRBV6-1 and TRBJ2-7; a weak D match, TRBD2 (6 bases). The germline CDR1 and CDR2 sequences are MNHNS and SASEGT. With 3 bases removed from V and 4 bases from J, the gap between germline ends came to 19 bases. This CDR3 has 16 residues. CDR3 in DNA: TGTGCCAGCAGTGAGGCCGGGGGTTGGGGAAAATACGAGCAGTACTTC. This gives the protein CASSEAGGWGKYEQYF.

This chain links TRBV7-9 with TRBJ2-4, with TRBD1 matching 7 bases. This CDR3 has 16 amino acids. The V gene's germline CDR1 is SEHNR and CDR2 FQNEAQ (reference sequence). With 0 bases clipped from V and 4 bases from J, the junction kept 6 bases outside the gene matches. The CDR3 DNA reads TGTGCCAGCAGCTTAGCGGGTGGACAGGCTAAAAACATTCAGTACTTC. Protein: CASSLAGGQAKNIQYF. Supplemented by reference TRBV7-9 and TRBJ2-4, the full variable domain reads DTGVSQNPRHKITKRGQNVTFRCDPISEHNRLYWYRQTLGQGPEFLTYFQNEAQLEKSRLLSDRFSAERPKGSFSTLEIQRTEQGDSAMYLCASSLAGGQAKNIQYFGAGTRLSVL.

The chain couples TRBV29-1 to TRBJ2-5, with TRBD2 matching 9 bases. In germline, CDR1 is SQVTM, CDR2 ANQGSEA. This CDR3 is built from 15 residues. The trim removed 5 bases at V and 3 bases at J, leaving 10 bases unmatched. CDR3 sequence (DNA): TGCAGCGTTCCATTTGGACTAGCGTGGGAAGAGACCCAGTACTTC. It encodes CSVPFGLAWEETQYF.

The chain is built from TRBV30 and TRBJ1-6; no clear D gene. Trimming shortened V by 2 bases and J by 6 bases, and 8 bases separated the two germline ends. Germline CDR1 is GTSNPN and CDR2 is SVGIG (reference sequence). The CDR3 has 13 residues. CDR3 bases: TGTGCCTGGAGTTATGAGGGTAATTCACCCCTCCACTTT. It translates to CAWSYEGNSPLHF.

This clone was seen just once. The chain employs TRBV2 and TRBJ2-5; TRBD2 matches at 9 bases. CDR1 is SNHLY, CDR2 FYNNEI, per germline. The V and J ends lost 2 bases and 3 bases, in that order; junction bases with no gene match: 7. The CDR3 length is 16 residues. The CDR3 coding sequence is TGTGCCAGCAGTGAACGGCGGGAGGGCCCAAAAGAGACCCAGTACTTC. Amino acids: CASSERREGPKETQYF.

V gene TRBV28 combines with J gene TRBJ2-3, with TRBD2 identical over 8 bases. The germline CDR1 and CDR2 sequences are MDHEN and SYDVKM. This CDR3 region has 14 residues. The trim removed 2 bases at V and 5 bases at J, leaving 3 bases unmatched. The CDR3 sequence: CASSLERERDTQYF. The DNA of the CDR3 is TGTGCCAGCAGTTTAGAGCGGGAGAGAGATACGCAGTATTTT.

The chain employs TRBV2 and TRBJ1-5, with 7 positions matching TRBD1. The germline V gene encodes CDR1 SNHLY and CDR2 FYNNEI. The CDR3 spans 16 residues. V lost 1 base, J lost 4 bases, and 7 bases stayed unmatched. In DNA, the CDR3 is TGTGCCAGCAGTGAAGGCTGGGGGACAGCTAATCAGCCCCAGCATTTT. As protein: CASSEGWGTANQPQHF. Variable domain in full (rest from reference TRBV2 and TRBJ1-5): EPEVTQTPSHQVTQMGQEVILRCVPISNHLYFYWYRQILGQKVEFLVSFYNNEISEKSEIFDDQFSVERPDGSNFTLKIRSTKLEDSAMYFCASSEGWGTANQPQHFGDGTRLSIL.

This chain links TRBV28 with TRBJ1-3, with 7 bases matching TRBD1. The CDR3 consists of 14 residues. Germline CDR1 is MDHEN and CDR2 is SYDVKM. Trimming at V came to 6 bases and at J to 1 base, leaving 3 bases not matched to a gene. In DNA, the CDR3 is TGTGCCAGCAGCTCAGGGGGTTCTGGAAACACCATATATTTT. This translates into CASSSGGSGNTIYF.

The rearrangement uses TRBV5-1 and TRBJ1-3; no firm D call. CDR1 and CDR2 from the germline V gene are SGHRS and YFSETQ. Trimming left V 0 bases short and J 3 bases short, with 7 bases between. The CDR3 spans 14 residues. CDR3 DNA: TGCGCCAGCAGCTTGGATGTCCTTGGAAACACCATATATTTT. Translated: CASSLDVLGNTIYF.

This clone was found once. J is TRBJ2-2 and V is TRBV19; no reliable D call. Per germline, CDR1 LNHDA and CDR2 SQIVND (reference sequence). V was trimmed by 5 bases and J by 1 base, leaving 8 bases between them. The CDR3 runs to 14 residues. CDR3 region: CASSPRGNTGELFF. The CDR3 region has the DNA TGTGCCAGTAGTCCTAGAGGGAACACCGGGGAGCTGTTTTTT.

The V and J genes are TRBV2 and TRBJ2-2; D is perhaps TRBD2 (5 bases). Germline V gives CDR1 SNHLY, CDR2 FYNNEI. There are 16 residues in the CDR3. The V end lost 6 bases, the J end lost 3 bases, and 17 bases lay between the germline ends. In DNA form, the CDR3 reads TGTGCCAGCAGCCCGAGAGGGAGTATTTACACCGGGGAGCTGTTTTTT. This sequence encodes CASSPRGSIYTGELFF.

This chain links TRBV6-1 with TRBJ1-1, with D possibly being TRBD1 (5 bases). Trimming left V 6 bases short and J 11 bases short, with 16 bases between. The CDR3 contains 12 residues. CDR1 is MNHNS and CDR2 is SASEGT in the germline V gene. CDR3 nucleotide sequence: TGTGCCAGCAGACTGACAGCTCCTGGGGCTTTCTTT. Residues: CASRLTAPGAFF.

The V call is TRBV7-6, the J call TRBJ2-5; TRBD2 agrees at 10 bases. CDR1 is SGHVS and CDR2 is FNYEAQ in the germline V gene. V lost 3 bases to trimming and J lost 5 bases; unmatched junction nucleotides: 12. The CDR3 covers 17 residues. The CDR3 DNA follows: TGTGCCAGCAGCTTGAGAGCGGGAGGGTCCTCCGCGGAGACCCAGTACTTC. Protein: CASSLRAGGSSAETQYF.

This sequence joins TRBV5-1 and TRBJ2-1; 10 bases are a match to TRBD1. The V and J ends lost 4 bases and 9 bases, in that order; junction bases with no gene match: 7. The germline CDR1 and CDR2 sequences are SGHRS and YFSETQ. The CDR3 has 14 residues. Here the CDR3 DNA reads TGCGCCAGCAGCGTTGGGACAGGGGAGCGTGAGCAGTTCTTC. Translating it yields CASSVGTGEREQFF.

The V gene is TRBV7-9, the J gene TRBJ2-5, with D possibly being TRBD1 (6 bases). This CDR3 contains 13 residues. Trimming removed 2 bases at V and 5 bases at J, with 9 bases between. Germline V gene sequence: CDR1 SEHNR, CDR2 FQNEAQ (reference sequence). CDR3 amino acids: CASSLTGKETQYF. In DNA form, the CDR3 reads TGTGCCAGCAGCTTAACAGGGAAGGAGACCCAGTACTTC.

V and J are TRBV7-8 and TRBJ2-5; 10 bases are shared with TRBD2. TRBJ2-7 explains the end of the DNA better; the J call may be wrong. Per germline, CDR1 SGHVS and CDR2 FQNEAQ. CDR3 length equals 15 residues. CDR3 residues: CASSLASSGSYEQYF. DNA of the CDR3: TGTGCCAGCAGCTTAGCGTCTAGCGGGAGCTACGAGCAGTACTTC.

The V call is TRBV19, the J call TRBJ2-7; 9 bases fit TRBD1. Germline values: CDR1 LNHDA, CDR2 SQIVND (reference sequence). This CDR3 comprises 15 residues. After removal of 4 bases from V and 3 bases from J, the junction contained 7 bases not matched to a gene. The CDR3 spells CASSTGQGSFYEQYF. In DNA form, the CDR3 reads TGTGCCAGTAGTACGGGACAGGGCTCCTTCTACGAGCAGTACTTC. The variable domain in full, completed from reference TRBV19 and TRBJ2-7, reads DGGITQSPKYLFRKEGQNVTLSCEQNLNHDAMYWYRQDPGQGLRLIYYSQIVNDFQKGDIAEGYSVSREKKESFPLTVTSAQKNPTAFYLCASSTGQGSFYEQYFGPGTRLTVT.

The chain uses TRBV28 and TRBJ1-2; 9 bases align to TRBD1. Germline CDR1 reads MDHEN; CDR2 reads SYDVKM. V was clipped by 6 bases and J by 3 bases; unmatched bases: 11. The CDR3 consists of 16 residues. The CDR3 DNA reads TGTGCCAGCAGCCGAGACTGGCGGACAGGGGACTATGGCTACACCTTC. It translates to CASSRDWRTGDYGYTF.

This CDR3 is CASSQEVGESGELFF. CDR3 nucleotide sequence: TGCGCCAGCAGCCAGGAAGTAGGGGAATCCGGGGAGCTGTTTTTT. The chain has TRBV4-3 and TRBJ2-2, with D perhaps matching TRBD1 (5 bases). The ends were cut back, 3 bases at V and 6 bases at J, with 14 bases in the middle. The length of the CDR3 is 15 residues. From germline, CDR1 is LGHNA and CDR2 YSLEER.

This chain uses TRBV2 with TRBJ2-1; 8 bases align to TRBD2. This CDR3 is 15 amino acids long. CDR1 is SNHLY, CDR2 FYNNEI, per germline. The V segment lost 3 bases and the J segment 6 bases; nucleotides outside the gene matches: 7. This CDR3 is CASSEWREASNEQFF. The CDR3 nucleotides are TGTGCCAGCAGTGAGTGGCGGGAGGCCTCCAATGAGCAGTTCTTC.

This clone appeared a few times. This chain connects TRBV27 to TRBJ1-1; D perhaps matches TRBD1 (6 bases). V lost 4 bases and J 11 bases, leaving 17 bases between the germline ends. CDR3 size: 13 residues. Per germline, CDR1 MNHEY and CDR2 SMNVEV (reference sequence). The CDR3 DNA follows: TGTGCCAGCAGTTCGGGGGGGCAGGTTAGGGCTTTCTTT. Translation: CASSSGGQVRAFF.